Each of the 16 T cell receptor beta chains below was sequenced from the same sample in a study of blood T cell repertoires in COVID-19. Assay used: immunoSEQ multiplex PCR; TCRdb lists only in-frame clones, some missing. Of roughly 200,000 clones in the sample, 75% to 90% were seen once. Sequenced sample: peripheral blood. These TCRs come from a woman aged 60-70 years with acute or convalescent COVID-19.

J is TRBJ2-4 and V is TRBV3-1 (or the pseudogene TRBV3-2), with D perhaps TRBD1 (6 bases). The CDR3 covers 14 residues. The germline gives CDR1 LGHDT, CDR2 YNNKEL (reference sequence). V shed 0 bases and J shed 9 bases, with 12 bases lying between them. CDR3 loop: CASSQDNRVTIQYF. CDR3 DNA: TGTGCCAGCAGCCAAGATAACAGGGTGACCATTCAGTACTTC.

The chain has TRBV20-1 and TRBJ1-6, with 12 bases fitting TRBD1. With 3 bases clipped from V and 8 bases from J, the junction kept 5 bases outside the gene matches. Germline CDR1 is DFQATT and CDR2 is SNEGSKA (reference sequence). The CDR3 is 15 amino acids. CDR3 amino acids: CSASGDRGPDSPLHF. As DNA, the CDR3 is TGCAGTGCTAGTGGGGACAGGGGGCCGGATTCACCCCTCCACTTT.

For this clone: Other DNA sequences in the same sample also yield this CDR3. The V gene is TRBV29-1, the J gene TRBJ2-3; D uncertain. The CDR3 is made up of 12 amino acids. Deletions cut 3 bases from V and 1 base from J, with 5 bases between. CDR1 is SQVTM and CDR2 is ANQGSEA in the germline V gene. In DNA, the CDR3 is TGCAGCGTTGACCTTGGCACAGATACGCAGTATTTT. It specifies CSVDLGTDTQYF.

V and J are TRBV5-1 and TRBJ2-5; 9 bases line up with TRBD1. CDR1 and CDR2 from the germline V gene are SGHRS and YFSETQ. This CDR3 is 15 amino acids long. The V and J ends lost 3 bases and 1 base, in that order; junction bases with no gene match: 4. DNA of the CDR3: TGCGCCAGCAGCTACGGGACAGGGTTCCAAGAGACCCAGTACTTC. Translated: CASSYGTGFQETQYF.

The V gene is TRBV6-1, the J gene TRBJ2-7; TRBD1 is a possible D gene (6 bases). CDR3 length: 14 amino acids. The germline gives CDR1 MNHNS, CDR2 SASEGT. The V and J ends lost 1 base and 4 bases respectively, with 11 bases between them. The CDR3, as DNA: TGTGCCAGCAGTGAAGGGGGGCTTCGATACGAGCAGTACGTC. Translating gives CASSEGGLRYEQYV.

The count of this clone is one. V is TRBV4-2 and J is TRBJ2-7; D may be TRBD2 (5 bases). The length of the CDR3 is 13 residues. Trimming took 2 bases from V and 8 from J, leaving 13 bases between them. From germline, CDR1 is LGHNA and CDR2 YNFKEQ. In DNA, the CDR3 is TGTGCCAGCAGCCAATTTTCCGGGGAGAAGCAGTACTTC. It encodes CASSQFSGEKQYF.

This chain connects TRBV6-1 to TRBJ1-2, with a weak D call TRBD1 (6 bases). Germline V lookup: CDR1 MNHNS, CDR2 SASEGT. V lost 0 bases, J lost 6 bases, and 11 bases lay in between. The CDR3 consists of 14 residues. The CDR3 sequence is CASSEAGRGDGYTF. The CDR3 bases are TGTGCCAGCAGTGAAGCGGGCAGGGGTGATGGCTACACCTTC.

The V and J genes are TRBV19 and TRBJ1-2; possibly TRBD1 for D (6 bases). CDR3 length: 13 amino acids. The germline gives CDR1 LNHDA, CDR2 SQIVND (reference sequence). Trimming took 6 bases from V and 4 from J, leaving 12 bases between them. CDR3 DNA sequence: TGTGCCAGTAGAGTGGGGGCTATCTATGGCTACACCTTC. As protein: CASRVGAIYGYTF. Variable domain in full (rest from reference TRBV19 and TRBJ1-2): DGGITQSPKYLFRKEGQNVTLSCEQNLNHDAMYWYRQDPGQGLRLIYYSQIVNDFQKGDIAEGYSVSREKKESFPLTVTSAQKNPTAFYLCASRVGAIYGYTFGSGTRLTVV.

The chain is built from TRBV19 and TRBJ2-1; D is unclear. The CDR3 runs 15 residues. CDR1 is LNHDA, CDR2 SQIVND, per germline (reference sequence). Between the trimmed V and J ends, which lost 0 bases and 0 bases, there was a span of 6 bases. The CDR3 DNA sequence: TGTGCCAGTAGTATAGACACAAGCTCCTACAATGAGCAGTTCTTC. As protein: CASSIDTSSYNEQFF.

The V and J genes are TRBV14 and TRBJ1-2; 10 nucleotides agree with TRBD1. The germline gives CDR1 SGHDN, CDR2 FVKESK. With 3 bases clipped from V and 5 bases from J, the junction kept 9 bases outside the gene matches. This CDR3 is built from 16 residues. CDR3 region: CASSQVAGTGVYGYTF. The CDR3 DNA is TGTGCCAGCAGCCAGGTCGCCGGGACAGGGGTTTATGGCTACACCTTC.

The V call is TRBV30, the J call TRBJ1-1, with unresolved D. Germline loops: CDR1 GTSNPN, CDR2 SVGIG (reference sequence). The length of the CDR3 is 12 residues. Trimming took off 1 base at V and 1 base at J, with 4 bases between the two ends. For the CDR3, the DNA is TGTGCCTGGAGTGGGCCGAACACTGAAGCTTTCTTT. Protein sequence: CAWSGPNTEAFF.

The chain couples TRBV12-3 or TRBV12-4 to TRBJ1-2, with TRBD1 matching 8 bases. This CDR3 is 12 amino acids long. J gave up 4 bases and V 6 bases, and 1 base lay outside the gene matches. The CDR3 DNA reads as TGTGCCAGCAGCCAGGGGGCCTATGGCTACACCTTC. It specifies CASSQGAYGYTF.

The J gene is TRBJ1-2, the V gene TRBV24-1; D not certain. Per germline, CDR1 KGHDR and CDR2 SFDVKD. The V and J ends lost 4 bases and 8 bases respectively, with 16 bases between them. This CDR3 spans 14 amino acids. The CDR3 DNA reads TGTGCCACCAGTGACGCCGGGAGCCCATGGGGCTACACCTTC. This encodes CATSDAGSPWGYTF.

This clone showed up just a few times. The CDR3 coding sequence is TGTGCCAGCAGCTTGCCAACAGGGTACGGCTACACCTTC. Protein sequence: CASSLPTGYGYTF. The gene calls are TRBV5-4 and TRBJ1-2; possibly TRBD1 for D (6 bases). The germline gives CDR1 SGHNT, CDR2 YYREEE (reference sequence). The CDR3 covers 13 residues. V lost 1 base and J 8 bases, leaving 12 bases between the germline ends.

The rearrangement joins TRBV27 to TRBJ2-7, with 9 bases matching TRBD1. Germline lookup yields CDR1 MNHEY and CDR2 SMNVEV (reference sequence). The V segment lost 3 bases and the J segment 3 bases; nucleotides outside the gene matches: 6. The CDR3 is 15 amino acids. CDR3 sequence: CASSLSGTGSYEQYF. The DNA of the CDR3 is TGTGCCAGCAGTTTGTCCGGGACAGGGAGCTACGAGCAGTACTTC.

The chain employs TRBV18 and TRBJ2-2, with 10 bases aligning to TRBD1. The V gene end was trimmed by 4 bases and the J gene end by 6 bases; junction bases not matched to a gene: 8. This CDR3 spans 16 amino acids. Germline loops: CDR1 KGHSH, CDR2 LQKENI. CDR3 sequence reads: CASSRPGQGEAGELFF. The CDR3, as DNA: TGTGCCAGCTCACGCCCCGGACAGGGGGAGGCCGGGGAGCTGTTTTTT.